A single T cell receptor beta chain is shown here with its context. This sample was included in a study of cytomegalovirus exposure and HLA in healthy donors. Germline V CDR1 and CDR2: MNHNY, SVGAGI (reference sequence). This CDR3 has 13 residues. Deletions cut 10 bases from V and 5 bases from J, with 17 bases between. Both 60 Vbeta primers and 13 Jbeta primers went into the PCR. The table came from immunoSEQ multiplex PCR; TCRdb's copy has only in-frame clones and leaves some out. Seen here are 90,000 to 120,000 clones, over 65% observed once, and the top ten hold roughly 1.9%. The material sequenced was PBMCs. This receptor was obtained from a middle-aged woman in good health and CMV-seronegative. The V and J genes are TRBV6-6 and TRBJ1-2, with a weak D call TRBD1 (5 bases). The CDR3 is CAIQTGGEYGYTF. For the CDR3, the DNA is TGTGCCATCCAAACGGGAGGGGAATATGGCTACACCTTC.